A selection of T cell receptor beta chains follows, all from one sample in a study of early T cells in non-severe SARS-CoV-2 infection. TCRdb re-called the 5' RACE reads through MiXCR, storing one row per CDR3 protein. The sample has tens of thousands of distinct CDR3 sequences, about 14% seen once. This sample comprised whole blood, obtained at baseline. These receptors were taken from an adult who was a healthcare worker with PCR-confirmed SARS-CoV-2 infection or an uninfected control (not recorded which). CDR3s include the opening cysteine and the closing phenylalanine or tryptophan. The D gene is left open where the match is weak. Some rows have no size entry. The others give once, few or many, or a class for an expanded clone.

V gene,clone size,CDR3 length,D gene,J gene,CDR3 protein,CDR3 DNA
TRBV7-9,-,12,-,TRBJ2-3,CASTSSTDTQYF,TGTGCCAGCACGTCCAGCACAGATACGCAGTATTTT
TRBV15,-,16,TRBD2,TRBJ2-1,CATSRWTSGSYNEQFF,TGTGCCACCAGCAGATGGACTAGCGGATCCTACAATGAGCAGTTCTTC
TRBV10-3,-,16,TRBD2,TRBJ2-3,CAISEGEAGRGDTQYF,TGTGCCATCAGTGAGGGGGAAGCGGGAAGAGGAGATACGCAGTATTTT
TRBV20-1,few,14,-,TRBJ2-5,CSAKRTASLETQYF,TGCAGTGCAAAAAGGACAGCATCCTTAGAGACCCAGTACTTC
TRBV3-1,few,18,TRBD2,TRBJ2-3,CASSQVTSGSLTTDTQYF,TGTGCCAGCAGCCAAGTAACTAGCGGGAGCCTCACCACAGATACGCAGTATTTT
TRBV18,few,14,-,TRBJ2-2,CATSGVVNTGELFF,TGTGCCACCTCGGGAGTAGTGAACACCGGGGAGCTGTTTTTT
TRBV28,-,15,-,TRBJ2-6,CASSQQISGANVLTF,TGTGCCAGCAGCCAGCAAATCTCTGGGGCCAACGTCCTGACTTTC
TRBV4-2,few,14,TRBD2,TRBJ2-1,CASSQELAGAEQFF,TGTGCCAGCAGCCAAGAACTAGCGGGAGCTGAGCAGTTCTTC
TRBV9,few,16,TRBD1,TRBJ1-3,CASSVEAGGSGNTIYF,TGTGCCAGCAGCGTAGAAGCAGGGGGCTCTGGAAACACCATATATTTT
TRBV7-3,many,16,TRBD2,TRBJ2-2,CASSPSKVAGTGELFF,TGTGCCAGCAGCCCATCCAAGGTAGCGGGCACCGGGGAGCTGTTTTTT
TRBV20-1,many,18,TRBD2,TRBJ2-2,CSARDLTSGTLGTGELFF,TGCAGTGCTAGAGACCTGACTAGCGGGACTCTTGGCACCGGGGAGCTGTTTTTT
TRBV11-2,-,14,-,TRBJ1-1,CASSLGRDRTEAFF,TGTGCCAGCAGCTTAGGTCGGGATCGCACTGAAGCTTTCTTT
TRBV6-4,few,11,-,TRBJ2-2,CASSESGELFF,TGTGCCAGCAGTGAATCCGGGGAGCTGTTTTTT
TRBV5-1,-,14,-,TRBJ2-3,CATKSGASTDTQYF,TGCGCCACCAAGAGCGGTGCTAGCACAGATACGCAGTATTTT
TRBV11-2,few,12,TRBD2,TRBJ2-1,CASLAEHNEQFF,TGTGCCAGTCTAGCGGAACACAATGAGCAGTTCTTC
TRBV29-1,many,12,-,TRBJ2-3,CSSHHGADTQYF,TGCAGCTCACACCATGGGGCAGATACGCAGTATTTT
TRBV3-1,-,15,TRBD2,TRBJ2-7,CASSQASGIVYEQYF,TGTGCCAGCAGCCAAGCTAGCGGGATCGTCTACGAGCAGTACTTC
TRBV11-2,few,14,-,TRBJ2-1,CASSLGDAYNEQFF,TGTGCCAGCAGCTTAGGGGACGCCTACAATGAGCAGTTCTTC
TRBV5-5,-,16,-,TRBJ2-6,CASSPPLASGANVLTF,TGTGCCAGCAGCCCACCCCTGGCATCTGGGGCCAACGTCCTGACTTTC
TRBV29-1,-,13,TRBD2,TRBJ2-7,CSVAGGRTYEQYF,TGCAGCGTTGCGGGGGGAAGGACCTACGAGCAGTACTTC
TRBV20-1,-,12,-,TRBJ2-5,CSASRTVETQYF,TGCAGTGCTTCCCGGACTGTAGAGACCCAGTACTTC
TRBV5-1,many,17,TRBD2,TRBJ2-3,CASSSASGGRSTDTQYF,TGCGCCAGCAGCTCCGCTTCGGGAGGGCGGAGCACAGATACGCAGTATTTT
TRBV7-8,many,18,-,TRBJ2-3,CASSARAPRAVSTDTQYF,TGTGCCAGCTCCGCTCGGGCTCCACGAGCGGTTAGCACAGATACGCAGTATTTT
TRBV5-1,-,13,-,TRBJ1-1,CASSRGENTEAFF,TGCGCCAGCAGTCGGGGGGAAAACACTGAAGCTTTCTTT
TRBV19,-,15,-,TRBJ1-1,CASRSAGLLNTEAFF,TGTGCCAGTAGGTCAGCGGGGCTGTTAAACACTGAAGCTTTCTTT
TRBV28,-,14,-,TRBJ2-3,CASSLGGAGDTQYF,TGTGCCAGCAGTTTAGGGGGAGCAGGAGATACGCAGTATTTT
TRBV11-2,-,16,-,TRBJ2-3,CASSFPVRGGTDTQYF,TGTGCCAGCAGCTTCCCAGTACGAGGGGGCACAGATACGCAGTATTTT